This TCR beta chain was sequenced in a study of tumor-infiltrating lymphocytes in primary liver carcinoma. On this clonotype: Sequence at one end of the junction differs from germline and may be a read error.

CDR1 is SGHVS, CDR2 FQNEAQ, per germline. This CDR3 has 14 amino acids. Total RNA and DNA came together from around 20-30 mg of bulk tissue without cell sorting. A constant-region primer primed TCR beta cDNA synthesis from roughly 500 ng of total RNA. Investigators got TCR beta libraries out of three nested multiplex PCR rounds, done with slightly modified ARM-PCR. Use of TRBV1-TRBV30 forward primers with a C-beta reverse primer characterized the first two PCR rounds, which lasted around 9 cycles each. TCRdb re-derived calls from the multiplex PCR reads in MiXCR, one entry per CDR3 protein. Of about 54,000 distinct CDR3 sequences detected, about 80% appear once; the ten largest clones hold roughly 24%.

The receptor was isolated from a man in his forties with primary liver carcinoma and hepatitis B virus infection. The sequenced sample consisted of liver tumor tissue from sampling region 2. The subset: tumor region T2, inferior pole. The chain carries TRBV7-8 and TRBJ1-1, with D possibly being TRBD1 (5 bases). The CDR3 spells CVSSLSDWDSEAFF. The CDR3 DNA reads TGTGTCAGCAGCTTATCCGACTGGGACTCTGAAGCTTTCTTT.